This T cell receptor (beta chain) was sequenced for a study of blood T cell repertoires in COVID-19. On the study more broadly: T cells, B-cell-depleted T cells, or PBMCs supplied cDNA or gDNA.

Across about two dozen US areas, participants ranged in age from about 18 to 100 years. CDR1 and CDR2 (germline): SGHNT, YYREEE (reference sequence). CDR3 length: 14 amino acids. The junction had 6 bases not matched to a gene; V was cut back by 4 bases and J by 4 bases. Generated by immunoSEQ multiplex PCR, the TCRdb table keeps only in-frame clones and is missing some. This table has roughly 290,000 clones, roughly nine tenths appearing once. The chain joins TRBV5-4 to TRBJ1-2; 8 bases agree with TRBD1. Sequencing was carried out using PBMCs or T cells enriched from blood (not recorded which). This receptor was obtained from a woman between 35 and 50 years old who had recovered from COVID-19. CDR3 DNA: TGTGCCAGCAGCCCGACGACAGGGGCCTATGGCTACACCTTC. Amino acid sequence: CASSPTTGAYGYTF.